These T cell receptor beta chains were read from a single sample in a study of identical twins. One entry per CDR3 protein, called by TCRdb with MiXCR from the 5' RACE reads. The sample records a few hundred thousand distinct CDR3 sequences, about 9% being singletons. The sequenced sample was naive T cells sorted from blood. Receptors originate from a woman in her forties or fifties in good health. Both conserved end residues are trimmed from each CDR3. The order of the fields is V gene, J gene, D gene, clone size, CDR3 protein. A D gene is named only where the DNA matches it firmly. Not all rows give a size; the values are once, few, many and, for expanded clones, a class.

TRBV3-1	TRBJ2-5	.	.	ASSQDGGETQY
TRBV28	TRBJ2-7	.	many	ASSSLDVTRAYEQY
TRBV5-5	TRBJ2-1	.	.	ASWGAYNEQF
TRBV5-1	TRBJ2-2	.	many	ASSPNTGELF
TRBV12-3/TRBV12-4	TRBJ2-1	.	.	ASSPDSLEQF
TRBV19	TRBJ2-2	TRBD2	.	ASILGGSNTGELF
TRBV12-3/TRBV12-4	TRBJ1-1	.	few	ASSSGHLEAF
TRBV11-2	TRBJ2-1	TRBD2	.	ASSLDLAGAREF
TRBV25-1	TRBJ1-5	.	few	ASSVGSRQPQH
TRBV7-9	TRBJ2-1	TRBD2	few	ASSPGRTSAEGEQF
TRBV15	TRBJ2-7	.	.	ATSRDRTPSYEQY
TRBV24-1	TRBJ2-1	TRBD2	few	ATSKALAGGQF
TRBV5-1	TRBJ2-1	.	many	ASSLETPYNEQF
TRBV11-2	TRBJ2-1	.	many	ATAWRASRNEQF
TRBV20-1	TRBJ2-2	TRBD1	.	SASRGQYTGELF
TRBV24-1	TRBJ2-1	TRBD2	few	ATSDSMLPTSARKF
TRBV24-1	TRBJ2-1	.	.	ATSPSGTRGNEQF
TRBV27	TRBJ2-5	TRBD2	few	ASSQPHPTLAGVETQY
TRBV9	TRBJ2-3	.	few	ASSVKLGKTDTQY
TRBV5-1	TRBJ2-2	.	many	ASFTSRANGELF
TRBV20-1	TRBJ2-5	.	.	SARDPSSEETQY
TRBV10-3	TRBJ2-7	TRBD2	.	AISALAGVYEQY
TRBV7-3	TRBJ2-3	TRBD2	few	ASSLEAGGYTQY
TRBV20-1	TRBJ2-1	TRBD2	few	SAKLAGGAREQF
TRBV3-1	TRBJ2-5	TRBD2	many	ASSQEGLPPY
TRBV7-3	TRBJ2-2	TRBD1	.	ASSSGTVRTGELF
TRBV24-1	TRBJ2-1	TRBD2	.	ATSETGGGNEQF
TRBV20-1	TRBJ2-1	.	many	SARDAGRRDEQF
TRBV2	TRBJ2-3	.	many	ASGSDTQY
TRBV7-9	TRBJ2-3	TRBD1	many	ASSLRTGVRSGVTQY
TRBV5-1	TRBJ2-1	.	few	ASSLGPGVAGRGLNEQF
TRBV18	TRBJ2-5	TRBD1	few	ASSLPGGGETQY
TRBV7-3	TRBJ2-5	.	few	ASSLRAGQETQY
TRBV5-6	TRBJ2-5	TRBD2	few	ASSLGGSSSQY
TRBV5-1	TRBJ2-1	TRBD2	many	ASSTSSGKSYNEQF
TRBV28	TRBJ2-7	.	many	ASSIVRVVSYEQY
TRBV14	TRBJ2-1	TRBD2	few	ASSQDAVGSGRAGEQF
TRBV6-2/TRBV6-3	TRBJ2-1	.	.	ASSYRLAYNEQF
TRBV27	TRBJ2-3	TRBD2	many	ASRPGVAGVFDTQY
TRBV13	TRBJ2-5	TRBD2	few	ASSSIPSSGSRETQY
TRBV10-3	TRBJ2-1	TRBD2	few	AISEEGLAINEQF
TRBV10-3	TRBJ2-5	.	few	AISESLSIQETQY
TRBV5-1	TRBJ2-1	.	.	ASSSLGSGTALSTTYNEQF
TRBV24-1	TRBJ2-7	.	few	ATSDSSAVYEQY
TRBV5-1	TRBJ1-2	TRBD1	.	ASSGTGVDYGYT
TRBV5-4	TRBJ2-4	TRBD2	.	ASSSQTTKAGWENIQY
TRBV7-3	TRBJ1-1	.	.	ASSLIPGETEAF
TRBV5-1	TRBJ2-1	.	few	ASSLSQKGSLPGNEQF
TRBV10-2	TRBJ1-3	.	few	ASSGGASGNTIY
TRBV12-3/TRBV12-4	TRBJ2-1	.	.	ASSKIGAYNEQF
TRBV7-8	TRBJ2-4	.	few	ASSLVEGENIQY
TRBV27	TRBJ2-1	TRBD2	many	ASSLSGLAGERYYNEQF
TRBV5-1	TRBJ2-7	.	many	ASSMHRAYEQY
TRBV15	TRBJ2-7	.	many	ATSRAGTPKEEQY
TRBV6-5	TRBJ2-2	TRBD1	few	ASSYSTGDSGELF